The 25 T cell receptor beta chains reported below all come from one sample, sequenced in a study of control samples from healthy donors and cancer patients. Data came from immunoSEQ multiplex PCR; TCRdb stores just in-frame clones and leaves some out. The repertoire consists of about 410,000 clones, with approximately 90% occurring once and the leading ten covering around 6.4%. The sequencing sample was made of PBMCs. These receptors were collected from a man aged 35 to 55 with head and neck cancer.

This chain uses TRBV6-6 with TRBJ2-7, with D perhaps given as TRBD1 or TRBD2 (6 bases each). The V gene lost 5 bases and the J gene lost 1 base, with 12 bases spanning the gap. CDR3 length equals 14 residues. The V gene's germline CDR1 is MNHNY and CDR2 SVGAGI (reference sequence). This chain's CDR3 is CASSTGALSYEQYF. CDR3 nucleotide sequence: TGTGCCAGCAGTACGGGGGCTCTATCCTACGAGCAGTACTTC.

The chain combines TRBV5-4 with TRBJ1-2, with D possibly matching TRBD1 (5 bases). This CDR3 is 14 amino acids long. V was clipped by 2 bases and J by 6 bases, with 14 bases between them. Germline assignment: CDR1 SGHNT and CDR2 YYREEE (reference sequence). CDR3 loop: CASSFVEGSDGYTF. CDR3 nucleotide sequence: TGTGCCAGCAGCTTTGTTGAGGGGTCAGATGGCTACACCTTC.

The chain has TRBV3-1 (or the pseudogene TRBV3-2) and TRBJ2-7; D not resolved. CDR1 and CDR2 from the germline V gene are LGHDT and YNNKEL (reference sequence). CDR3 length: 14 amino acids. Between the trimmed V and J ends, which lost 1 base and 1 base, there was a span of 8 bases. The CDR3 is CASSQAGTSYEQYF. CDR3 coding DNA: TGTGCCAGCAGCCAAGCAGGAACTTCCTACGAGCAGTACTTC.

The chain combines TRBV28 with TRBJ2-3, with D perhaps TRBD2 (5 bases). The CDR3 is 16 amino acids. Trimming cost V 2 bases and J 6 bases, with 18 bases left between them. Germline V gives CDR1 MDHEN, CDR2 SYDVKM. The CDR3 is CASSLPTPQLGDTQYF. The CDR3 DNA reads as TGTGCCAGCAGTTTACCAACACCCCAACTAGGCGATACGCAGTATTTT.

The V gene is TRBV9, the J gene TRBJ2-7, with a weak D call TRBD2 (6 bases). Trimming cost V 3 bases and J 0 bases, with 13 bases left between them. This CDR3 spans 15 amino acids. CDR1 is SGDLS and CDR2 is YYNGEE in the germline V gene. CDR3 loop: CASSDSPGLSYEQYF. CDR3 DNA sequence: TGTGCCAGCAGCGACTCGCCGGGACTCTCCTACGAGCAGTACTTC. The entire variable domain, with the rest obtained from reference TRBV9 and TRBJ2-7, is as follows: DSGVTQTPKHLITATGQRVTLRCSPRSGDLSVYWYQQSLDQGLQFLIQYYNGEERAKGNILERFSAQQFPDLHSELNLSSLELGDSALYFCASSDSPGLSYEQYFGPGTRLTVT.

This sequence joins TRBV27 and TRBJ2-2; D is perhaps TRBD1 (6 bases). CDR3 size: 15 residues. V shed 3 bases and J shed 6 bases, with 14 bases lying between them. The germline CDR1 and CDR2 sequences are MNHEY and SMNVEV (reference sequence). The CDR3 DNA is TGTGCCAGCAGTTTGGCGGCAGGGGCAGCCGGGGAGCTGTTTTTT. Its translation is CASSLAAGAAGELFF.

This sequence joins TRBV23-1 and TRBJ1-5; D unclear. TRBV23-1 is labeled an ORF, and its function is uncertain. The ends were cut back, 4 bases at V and 3 bases at J, with 13 bases in the middle. The CDR3 sequence is 15 residues long. Here the CDR3 DNA reads TGCGCCAGCAGTCCCTTTGGACGGATCAATCAGCCCCAGCATTTT. Its protein is CASSPFGRINQPQHF.

The chain couples TRBV7-9 to TRBJ2-7; D unclear. The CDR3 runs to 12 residues. V lost 5 bases and J 2 bases, leaving 7 bases between the germline ends. CDR1 and CDR2 (germline): SEHNR, FQNEAQ (reference sequence). The CDR3 sequence: CASSAGPYEQYF. CDR3 in DNA: TGTGCCAGCAGCGCCGGTCCCTACGAGCAGTACTTC.

This clone was seen a single time. This chain links TRBV7-2 with TRBJ2-7; TRBD1 aligns across 8 bases. Trimming took 4 bases from V and 0 from J; bases not matched to a gene: 5. Per germline, CDR1 SGHTA and CDR2 FQGNSA. The CDR3 sequence is 15 residues long. CDR3 in DNA: TGTGCCAGCAGCTCCGCAGGGGGCTTCTCCTACGAGCAGTACTTC. Translation gives CASSSAGGFSYEQYF. Filled out from reference TRBV7-2 and TRBJ2-7, the complete variable domain reads GAGVSQSPSNKVTEKGKDVELRCDPISGHTALYWYRQSLGQGLEFLIYFQGNSAPDKSGLPSDRFSAERTGGSVSTLTIQRTQQEDSAVYLCASSSAGGFSYEQYFGPGTRLTVT.

The CDR3 loop is CASRKTGLNTEAFF. In DNA form, the CDR3 reads TGTGCCAGCAGGAAAACAGGGCTGAACACTGAAGCTTTCTTT. The V and J genes are TRBV11-2 and TRBJ1-1; D possibly corresponds to TRBD1 (6 bases). Germline CDR1 reads SGHAT; CDR2 reads FQNNGV. V lost 6 bases, J lost 0 bases, and 11 bases lay in between. The CDR3 loop spans 14 amino acids.

This clone appeared a single time. The chain links TRBV30 to TRBJ2-3; D gene unclear. In germline, CDR1 is GTSNPN, CDR2 SVGIG (reference sequence). The CDR3 is 14 amino acids. V shed 0 bases and J shed 4 bases, with 11 bases lying between them. CDR3 sequence reads: CAWSVLLSADTQYF. For the CDR3, the DNA is TGTGCCTGGAGTGTATTGCTTTCGGCAGATACGCAGTATTTT.

The chain has TRBV19 and TRBJ2-5; 15 positions match TRBD2. V lost 4 bases and J lost 6; bases outside the gene matches: 6. Germline CDR1 and CDR2: LNHDA and SQIVND (reference sequence). CDR3 length: 16 residues. CDR3 region: CASSRGLAGGTQTQYF. The CDR3 DNA follows: TGTGCCAGTAGTAGGGGACTAGCGGGAGGTACGCAGACCCAGTACTTC.

With regard to this clone: This same CDR3 is encoded by further DNA sequences in the sample. The V gene is TRBV9, the J gene TRBJ1-1, with D maybe TRBD1 (5 bases). Germline assignment: CDR1 SGDLS and CDR2 YYNGEE. Trimming stripped 3 bases from V and 4 bases from J, with 10 bases between. CDR3 length: 13 residues. The chain's CDR3 is CASSAGRGTEAFF. CDR3 nucleotide sequence: TGTGCCAGCAGCGCAGGGAGGGGCACTGAAGCTTTCTTT.

This chain links TRBV7-8 with TRBJ2-1, with 15 bases fitting TRBD2. CDR1 is SGHVS, CDR2 FQNEAQ, per germline. V was pared by 5 bases and J by 0 bases, with 11 bases of the junction left unmatched. This CDR3 spans 20 amino acids. The CDR3 region has the DNA TGTGCCAGCAGCCCACTAGGGCCGGGACTAGCGGGGGGCTCCTACAATGAGCAGTTCTTC. As protein: CASSPLGPGLAGGSYNEQFF.

Turning to this clone: The same CDR3 can be traced to other DNA sequences in this sample. This chain joins TRBV6-5 and TRBJ1-1; 8 nucleotides agree with TRBD1. The CDR3 has 15 amino acids. The germline V gene encodes CDR1 MNHEY and CDR2 SVGAGI. V dropped 3 bases and J dropped 1; count of bases not matched to a gene: 4. CDR3 residues: CASSYSGTGNTEAFF. CDR3 nucleotides: TGTGCCAGCAGTTATTCGGGGACAGGGAACACTGAAGCTTTCTTT.

The V call is TRBV28, the J call TRBJ1-1; D unclear. Germline loops: CDR1 MDHEN, CDR2 SYDVKM. The CDR3 has 15 residues. Trimming removed 2 bases at V and 0 bases at J, with 10 bases between. CDR3 amino acids: CASSLSPRLNTEAFF. In DNA, the CDR3 is TGTGCCAGCAGTTTAAGCCCTCGGTTGAACACTGAAGCTTTCTTT.

CDR3: CASSVLRGTSGNTIYF. The CDR3 nucleotides are TGTGCCAGCAGTGTCCTCCGGGGGACCTCTGGAAACACCATATATTTT. The rearrangement uses TRBV6-1 and TRBJ1-3, with D perhaps TRBD1 (5 bases). Trimming removed 4 bases at V and 0 bases at J, with 13 bases between. CDR3 length: 16 amino acids. Germline V gene data show CDR1 as MNHNS and CDR2 as SASEGT.

About this clone itself: An end of the junction does not agree with germline; a read error may underlie this. This chain connects TRBV7-7 to TRBJ2-7; 9 bases align to TRBD1. CDR3 size: 15 residues. Per the germline V gene, CDR1 is SSHAT and CDR2 is FNYEAQ (reference sequence). CDR3 in amino acids: CASSQGQGPLYEQYF. DNA for the CDR3: TGTGCTAGCAGCCAGGGACAGGGCCCGCTCTACGAGCAGTACTTC.

The chain carries TRBV28 and TRBJ1-4; 7 bases are a match to TRBD1. V shed 5 bases, J shed 7 bases, and the junction held 10 bases outside the gene matches. The CDR3 extends over 15 amino acids. Germline assignment: CDR1 MDHEN and CDR2 SYDVKM. CDR3 region: CASSEQGREGEKLFF. The CDR3, as DNA: TGTGCCAGCAGTGAACAGGGGAGAGAGGGTGAAAAACTGTTTTTT.

The chain employs TRBV5-8 and TRBJ1-4, with no clear D. The CDR3 length is 15 residues. V lost 3 bases and J 6 bases, leaving 15 bases between the germline ends. Germline CDR1 reads SGHTS; CDR2 reads YDEGEE. CDR3 residues: CASSSLGQSDEKLFF. The DNA for the CDR3 is TGTGCCAGCAGCTCTCTCGGCCAGTCGGATGAAAAACTGTTTTTT.

The rearrangement joins TRBV7-2 to TRBJ2-7, with D uncertain. CDR1 is SGHTA and CDR2 is FQGNSA in the germline V gene. The V gene lost 1 base and the J gene lost 0 bases, with 7 bases spanning the gap. The CDR3 is 14 residues long. CDR3 amino acids: CASSLERASYEQYF. Here the CDR3 DNA reads TGTGCCAGCAGCTTAGAACGAGCCTCCTACGAGCAGTACTTC.

The V call is TRBV2, the J call TRBJ1-5, with D possibly being TRBD1 (5 bases). Per the germline V gene, CDR1 is SNHLY and CDR2 is FYNNEI. This CDR3 spans 16 amino acids. V was trimmed by 1 base and J by 0 bases, leaving 10 bases between them. The CDR3 is CASSEEGTTSNQPQHF. The CDR3 nucleotides read TGTGCCAGCAGTGAAGAGGGGACGACTAGCAATCAGCCCCAGCATTTT.

This sequence joins TRBV27 and TRBJ2-7; 9 bases are a match to TRBD1. CDR1 is MNHEY and CDR2 is SMNVEV in the germline V gene (reference sequence). This CDR3 contains 15 residues. Germline trimming cut 2 bases from V and 4 bases from J; bases unmatched to any gene: 6. The CDR3 nucleotides read TGTGCCAGCAGTTTAGGGACAGGGTATTCTTACGAGCAGTACTTC. Amino acids: CASSLGTGYSYEQYF.

This chain connects TRBV27 to TRBJ2-1; the D gene could be TRBD1 or TRBD2 (6 bases each). Germline CDR1 and CDR2: MNHEY and SMNVEV (reference sequence). V lost 5 bases and J 12 bases, leaving 23 bases between the germline ends. The CDR3 has 15 amino acids. The CDR3 DNA is TGTGCCAGCAGTCTTGGGTGGGGGGCACAAGGAGGGCAGTTCTTC. The encoded protein is CASSLGWGAQGGQFF.

This rearrangement joins TRBV7-2 to TRBJ1-5; D unresolved. Deletions cut 1 base from V and 0 bases from J, with 7 bases between. The CDR3 is made up of 15 amino acids. From germline, CDR1 is SGHTA and CDR2 FQGNSA. This CDR3 reads CASSLEGYSNQPQHF. The CDR3 nucleotides are TGTGCCAGCAGCTTAGAGGGATATAGCAATCAGCCCCAGCATTTT.